Described below is a single TCR beta chain sequence and its context. These data come from a study of blood T cell repertoires in COVID-19. Study-level background: The United States, Italy and Spain provided the acute and convalescent COVID-19 samples. The cDNA or gDNA used as material had been derived from T cells, B-cell-depleted T cells, or PBMCs.

This table comes from immunoSEQ multiplex PCR, and its TCRdb copy is limited to in-frame clones, with some not included. The table lists 200,000 to 250,000 clones, around 84% of them singletons. The study recruited people aged about 18 to 95 years across about 25 US areas. Self-reported history from a screening survey and questionnaire set each donor's cohort. This CDR3 has 17 residues. Germline V gene data show CDR1 as SGHAT and CDR2 as FQNNGV. Trimming cost V 5 bases and J 6 bases; bases outside gene matches: 16. V and J are TRBV11-2 and TRBJ1-2, with TRBD1 matching 9 bases. Sequences were obtained from PBMCs or T cells enriched from blood (not recorded which). The TCR sequence derives from a man aged 30 to 45 with acute COVID-19. CDR3 coding DNA: TGTGCCAGCAGCCCCTTGCACGGACAGACAGGGGGAGATGGCTACACCTTC. Its translation is CASSPLHGQTGGDGYTF.